A selection of T cell receptor beta chains follows, all from one sample in a study of OX40 agonist ivuxolimab in advanced cancers. Sequencing was performed with immunoSEQ multiplex PCR; in TCRdb, only in-frame clones are kept and a portion is missing. The sample lists about 64,000 clones, around 80% seen once, with approximately 5% in the top ten. The sequencing here drew on CD4+ or CD8+ T cells sorted from blood, taken in a trial of the OX40 agonist ivuxolimab. These receptors were taken from an adult with an advanced solid tumor such as melanoma, head and neck, liver or kidney cancer. Each CDR3 is given with its conserved first and last residue. A D gene is named only where the DNA matches it firmly. Some rows have no size entry. The others give once, few or many, or a class for an expanded clone.

d_gene	abundance	v_gene	j_gene	CDR3aa	CDR3nt
-	once	TRBV15	TRBJ2-5	CATSGRTGLTTQYF	TGTGCCACCAGCGGGAGGACAGGTCTTACGACCCAGTACTTC
-	few	TRBV6-5	TRBJ2-2	CASSARGVGELFF	TGTGCCAGCAGCGCAAGAGGGGTCGGGGAGCTGTTTTTT
TRBD2	-	TRBV5-1	TRBJ2-5	CASSSGLAGEEGETQYF	TGCGCCAGCAGCTCCGGACTAGCGGGGGAAGAGGGGGAGACCCAGTACTTC
TRBD2	-	TRBV6-1	TRBJ2-5	CASRGGRKTQYF	TGTGCCAGTCGGGGGGGCCGTAAGACCCAGTACTTC
-	-	TRBV2	TRBJ1-6	CASRVTRYNSPLHF	TGTGCCAGCAGGGTAACTCGGTATAATTCACCCCTCCACTTT
-	-	TRBV28	TRBJ2-2	CASSSPTGSAGELFF	TGTGCCAGCAGTTCCCCGACAGGCTCGGCCGGGGAGCTGTTTTTT
-	-	TRBV10-1	TRBJ2-2	CASSVGTTGELFF	TGCGCCAGCAGTGTCGGGACCACCGGGGAGCTGTTTTTT
-	-	TRBV19	TRBJ2-2	CASRGQGVGELFF	TGTGCCAGTAGGGGGCAGGGCGTCGGGGAGCTGTTTTTT
TRBD1	-	TRBV23-1	TRBJ2-4	CASSQYRDRENIQYF	TGCGCCAGCAGTCAATACCGGGACAGGGAAAACATTCAGTACTTC
TRBD1	-	TRBV7-9	TRBJ2-5	CASSPGTGGWRETQYF	TGTGCCAGCAGCCCAGGGACAGGGGGCTGGAGAGAGACCCAGTACTTC
TRBD1	-	TRBV6-6	TRBJ1-1	CASSYTGTGGTEAFF	TGTGCCAGCAGTTACACAGGGACAGGGGGCACTGAAGCTTTCTTT
TRBD2	-	TRBV5-6	TRBJ2-3	CASSSTSGRAYTQYF	TGTGCCAGCAGCTCAACTAGCGGGAGGGCTTATACGCAGTATTTT
TRBD1	-	TRBV7-9	TRBJ1-2	CASGRDRGSGSYGYTF	TGTGCCAGCGGCCGGGACAGGGGGTCTGGAAGCTATGGCTACACCTTC
-	-	TRBV7-2	TRBJ2-5	CASSLARTGRTQYF	TGTGCCAGCAGCTTAGCGCGCACCGGTCGGACCCAGTACTTC
TRBD2	-	TRBV4-2	TRBJ2-3	CASSQAVAGGGPDTQYF	TGTGCCAGCAGCCAGGCCGTAGCGGGGGGCGGGCCCGATACGCAGTATTTT
TRBD1	-	TRBV18	TRBJ1-6	CASSPTRTGYHNSPLHF	TGTGCCAGCTCGCCTACACGGACAGGGTATCACAATTCACCCCTCCACTTT
-	-	TRBV6-5	TRBJ1-3	CASSYLNRAGNTIYF	TGTGCCAGCAGTTACTTGAACAGGGCTGGAAACACCATATATTTT
-	few	TRBV5-6	TRBJ1-4	CASSPGGHEKLFF	TGTGCCAGCAGCCCGGGGGGGCACGAAAAACTGTTTTTT
TRBD1	once	TRBV15	TRBJ1-5	CATSRDSTGGDVGGNQPQHF	TGTGCCACCAGCAGAGATAGCACAGGGGGCGACGTGGGGGGCAATCAGCCCCAGCATTTT
-	-	TRBV5-1	TRBJ2-3	CASSLTGGADTQYF	TGCGCCAGCAGTTTGACGGGTGGTGCAGATACGCAGTATTTT
TRBD1	-	TRBV7-2	TRBJ2-5	CASRTGNQETQYF	TGTGCCAGCAGGACAGGGAACCAAGAGACCCAGTACTTC
TRBD1	-	TRBV7-6	TRBJ1-2	CASSSGQGSGGYTF	TGTGCCAGCAGCTCGGGACAGGGGTCAGGAGGCTACACCTTC
-	-	TRBV9	TRBJ1-3	CASSLVGGSGNTIYF	TGTGCCAGCAGCCTCGTAGGGGGATCTGGAAACACCATATATTTT
TRBD1	once	TRBV19	TRBJ2-1	CASSVLGTGDVEQFF	TGTGCCAGTAGTGTTCTGGGGACAGGGGATGTTGAGCAGTTCTTC
TRBD1	-	TRBV7-2	TRBJ2-3	CASRPTGGLDTQYF	TGTGCCAGCAGACCGACAGGGGGCTTGGATACGCAGTATTTT
TRBD1	many	TRBV13	TRBJ1-5	CASSSSSDRVYSNQPQHF	TGTGCCAGCAGCTCCTCGTCGGACAGGGTCTATAGCAATCAGCCCCAGCATTTT
-	-	TRBV6-5	TRBJ2-5	CASSYRSRTAQETQYF	TGTGCCAGCAGTTATCGATCCCGGACAGCCCAAGAGACCCAGTACTTC
TRBD1	once	TRBV18	TRBJ1-1	CASSLGTGQNTEAFF	TGTGCCAGCTCACTCGGGACAGGCCAGAACACTGAAGCTTTCTTT
TRBD2	-	TRBV6-6	TRBJ2-1	CASSSGTSDPEQFF	TGTGCCAGCAGTTCCGGGACTAGCGATCCTGAGCAGTTCTTC
TRBD1	-	TRBV29-1	TRBJ2-7	CSVEGDRDYEQYF	TGCAGCGTCGAGGGGGACAGGGACTACGAGCAGTACTTC
-	-	TRBV11-3	TRBJ2-3	CASSLEGRRWDTQYF	TGTGCCAGCAGCTTAGAAGGGCGACGGTGGGATACGCAGTATTTT
TRBD1	-	TRBV27	TRBJ1-5	CASSPRDRGRGNQPQHF	TGTGCCAGCAGTCCCCGGGACAGGGGAAGAGGCAATCAGCCCCAGCATTTT
-	-	TRBV7-3	TRBJ2-6	CASSLRGTGANVLTF	TGTGCCAGCAGCCTCAGGGGCACTGGGGCCAACGTCCTGACTTTC
-	-	TRBV7-2	TRBJ2-1	CASSLDSNEQFF	TGTGCCAGCAGCTTGGATTCCAATGAGCAGTTCTTC
-	-	TRBV18	TRBJ1-1	CASSPLPLNTEAFF	TGTGCCAGCTCACCACTTCCATTGAACACTGAAGCTTTCTTT
-	-	TRBV4-2	TRBJ1-1	CASSQTHDRNTEAFF	TGTGCCAGCAGCCAAACCCACGACCGGAACACTGAAGCTTTCTTT
-	-	TRBV4-2	TRBJ2-2	CASSQEVGRNTGELFF	TGTGCCAGCAGCCAAGAAGTAGGGAGAAACACCGGGGAGCTGTTTTTT
-	-	TRBV7-8	TRBJ1-4	CASSPTPGREKLFF	TGTGCCAGCAGCCCTACCCCAGGGCGCGAAAAACTGTTTTTT
TRBD2	-	TRBV7-2	TRBJ2-3	CASNPSGNKRDTQYF	TGTGCCAGCAACCCTAGCGGGAATAAAAGGGATACGCAGTATTTT
-	-	TRBV13	TRBJ1-2	CASSLGTRGAGYTF	TGTGCCAGCAGCTTAGGGACCCGCGGAGCTGGCTACACCTTC
TRBD2	-	TRBV7-6	TRBJ2-1	CASSWTSGGPSSYNEQFF	TGTGCCAGCAGCTGGACTAGCGGGGGGCCGAGCTCCTACAATGAGCAGTTCTTC
TRBD2	-	TRBV19	TRBJ2-3	CASSRGLALTDTQYF	TGTGCCAGTAGTAGAGGACTAGCGCTCACAGATACGCAGTATTTT
TRBD1	-	TRBV7-2	TRBJ2-2	CASSLGGQLTNTGELFF	TGTGCCAGCAGCTTAGGGGGACAGCTAACGAACACCGGGGAGCTGTTTTTT